This TCR beta chain was retrieved from a study of metastatic and nonmetastatic thyroid tumors. Thyroid surgery was preceded by no treatment in any patient. TCRdb re-called the PCR reads with MiXCR. Seen here are tens of thousands of clones, roughly 9.8% observed once, and the top ten hold 25% to 35%. The trim removed 4 bases at V and 1 base at J, leaving 5 bases unmatched. This CDR3 spans 15 amino acids. Germline V lookup: CDR1 SGHRS, CDR2 YFSETQ. At least ten counts were recorded for this clone. The J gene is TRBJ2-3, the V gene TRBV5-1; TRBD1 agrees at 8 bases. This sequence was found in a female donor with papillary thyroid cancer or a benign thyroid nodule (not recorded which). Some clones in this sample may be carry-over from other donors' samples. What was sequenced was blood. CDR3 amino acids: CASSPGTGRTDTQYF. CDR3 DNA sequence: TGCGCCAGCAGCCCGGGGACAGGCCGCACAGATACGCAGTATTTT.